The 22 T cell receptor beta chains reported below all come from one sample, sequenced in a study of T cell responses to AZD1222 COVID-19 vaccine. Profiled with immunoSEQ multiplex PCR; TCRdb holds only in-frame clones, not every one. The sample carries roughly 150,000 clones, 75% to 90% recorded once. The starting material was peripheral blood, obtained on day 0 of AZD1222 vaccination. The receptors originated from an adult in good health.

The rearrangement links TRBV27 to TRBJ1-2, with 9 nucleotides matching TRBD1. V trimming: 6 bases; J trimming: 2 bases; junction bases outside the gene matches: 7. The CDR3 loop spans 15 amino acids. CDR1 is MNHEY, CDR2 SMNVEV, per germline (reference sequence). The CDR3 spells CASSPGQGSNYGYTF. DNA for the CDR3: TGTGCCAGCAGCCCGGGACAGGGATCCAACTATGGCTACACCTTC.

The V call is TRBV7-2, the J call TRBJ1-6; D may be TRBD1 (6 bases). Germline V gene data show CDR1 as SGHTA and CDR2 as FQGNSA. The CDR3 extends over 16 amino acids. Trimming took off 1 base at V and 8 bases at J, with 15 bases between the two ends. This chain's CDR3 is CASSLVVTGLYSPLHF. The CDR3 DNA follows: TGTGCCAGCAGCTTAGTAGTCACAGGGCTCTATTCACCCCTCCACTTT.

The chain has TRBV19 and TRBJ1-4, with D perhaps TRBD1 (5 bases). Germline V lookup: CDR1 LNHDA, CDR2 SQIVND (reference sequence). Between the trimmed V and J ends, which lost 3 bases and 0 bases, there was a span of 11 bases. The CDR3 runs 16 residues. In DNA form, the CDR3 reads TGTGCCAGTAGTATGACAGTTTTTGCAACTAATGAAAAACTGTTTTTT. Translation: CASSMTVFATNEKLFF.

The V gene is TRBV6-4, the J gene TRBJ2-2, with D possibly TRBD2 on 5 matching bases. CDR1 and CDR2 (germline): MRHNA, SNTAGT. V lost 2 bases, J lost 5 bases, and 9 bases lay in between. This CDR3 is 14 amino acids long. The CDR3 bases are TGTGCCAGCAGTGACGGACTGGGGACCGGGGAGCTGTTTTTT. Translated: CASSDGLGTGELFF.

The chain links TRBV6-5 to TRBJ1-5, with D possibly being TRBD1 (5 bases). The germline gives CDR1 MNHEY, CDR2 SVGAGI. This CDR3 is built from 13 residues. V was clipped by 7 bases and J by 4 bases, with 11 bases between them. CDR3 sequence: CASTRGVNQPQHF. DNA for the CDR3: TGTGCCAGCACCCGGGGGGTAAATCAGCCCCAGCATTTT.

V gene TRBV5-1 combines with J gene TRBJ2-5; D unresolved. From germline, CDR1 is SGHRS and CDR2 YFSETQ. This CDR3 contains 15 residues. With 4 bases removed from V and 3 bases from J, the gap between germline ends came to 16 bases. The CDR3 DNA reads TGCGCCAGCAGCCTGGGAAGTTGGGGAAAAGAGACCCAGTACTTC. This gives the protein CASSLGSWGKETQYF.

The chain links TRBV19 to TRBJ2-1, with 7 bases that match TRBD1. V was clipped by 10 bases and J by 2 bases; unmatched bases: 8. Germline V gives CDR1 LNHDA, CDR2 SQIVND (reference sequence). This CDR3 region has 14 residues. The CDR3 coding sequence is TGTGCCACGAGCCGGGACAGCGCCTACAATGAGCAGTTCTTC. Its protein is CATSRDSAYNEQFF.

V and J are TRBV21-1 and TRBJ1-5. TRBV21-1 is assigned pseudogene status. The CDR3 sequence is 17 residues long. CDR3: CASSKRVRARSNQPQHF. CDR3 bases: TGTGCCAGCAGCAAGAGGGTGCGGGCGCGCAGCAATCAGCCCCAGCATTTT.

This chain uses TRBV18 with TRBJ1-3; D unclear. The V and J ends lost 3 bases and 0 bases respectively, with 9 bases between them. The germline V gene encodes CDR1 KGHSH and CDR2 LQKENI. The CDR3 has 15 amino acids. In nucleotides, the CDR3 is TGTGCCAGCTCACCGGCGGTTACCTCTGGAAACACCATATATTTT. It yields the protein CASSPAVTSGNTIYF.

The rearrangement links TRBV12-3 or TRBV12-4 to TRBJ1-1; D perhaps matches TRBD1 (6 bases). The CDR3 sequence is 13 residues long. V was trimmed by 6 bases and J by 11 bases, leaving 19 bases between them. The DNA for the CDR3 is TGTGCCAGCAGGACTTTCGGGGGCTTTGGGGCTTTCTTT. This encodes CASRTFGGFGAFF.

V and J are TRBV7-9 and TRBJ1-1, with D maybe TRBD1 (5 bases). CDR1 is SEHNR and CDR2 is FQNEAQ in the germline V gene (reference sequence). Trimming shortened V by 5 bases and J by 0 bases, and 13 bases separated the two germline ends. This CDR3 region has 15 residues. CDR3 DNA sequence: TGTGCCAGCAGCCGGAGCCAGGGACTGAACACTGAAGCTTTCTTT. This translates into CASSRSQGLNTEAFF.

This chain uses TRBV5-1 with TRBJ2-2; 7 bases are a match to TRBD2. V lost 4 bases and J lost 4; bases outside the gene matches: 13. The CDR3 totals 17 residues. CDR1 is SGHRS and CDR2 is YFSETQ in the germline V gene. The CDR3 nucleotides read TGCGCCAGCAGCCCCCCCGGGGCGGGGGTTAGCACCGGGGAGCTGTTTTTT. Protein: CASSPPGAGVSTGELFF.

The chain is built from TRBV29-1 and TRBJ2-5; 10 bases line up with TRBD1. The CDR3 is 13 amino acids. With V trimmed by 7 bases and J by 5 bases, 7 bases remained unmatched. Germline V gene sequence: CDR1 SQVTM, CDR2 ANQGSEA. The CDR3 loop is CSGGQGQDETQYF. The CDR3 bases are TGCAGCGGGGGACAGGGGCAGGATGAGACCCAGTACTTC.

This rearrangement joins TRBV6-5 to TRBJ1-3, with D possibly TRBD1 on 5 matching bases. Germline V gene sequence: CDR1 MNHEY, CDR2 SVGAGI. The CDR3 is made up of 14 amino acids. Trimming took 4 bases from V and 0 from J, leaving 7 bases between them. In nucleotides, the CDR3 is TGTGCCAGCAGTTGGGGCTCCTCTGGAAACACCATATATTTT. Translation: CASSWGSSGNTIYF.

In DNA, the CDR3 is TGTGCCAGCAGCCACCCCCGGGGAGCGGGGGTCTACGAGCAGTACTTC. Residues: CASSHPRGAGVYEQYF. The J gene is TRBJ2-7, the V gene TRBV4-2; TRBD2 agrees at 8 bases. The CDR3 runs 16 residues. Germline-derived CDR1 and CDR2 are LGHNA and YNFKEQ. Trimming removed 3 bases from V and 3 bases from J; junction bases left unmatched: 10.

The chain joins TRBV30 to TRBJ1-6, with D unresolved. CDR1 and CDR2 from the germline V gene are GTSNPN and SVGIG (reference sequence). CDR3 length equals 15 residues. V lost 7 bases and J 2 bases, leaving 15 bases between the germline ends. CDR3 sequence (DNA): TGTGCCTCCACGGAAAGTGGGGCCTATAATTCACCCCTCCACTTT. Encoded protein: CASTESGAYNSPLHF.

The V call is TRBV9, the J call TRBJ2-2; TRBD2 aligns across 8 bases. V gave up 0 bases and J gave up 7 bases; unmatched junction bases: 14. This CDR3 spans 18 amino acids. Germline CDR1 is SGDLS and CDR2 is YYNGEE. CDR3 in DNA: TGTGCCAGCAGCGTAGCCGCGGGACTAGAAGCCTCGGGCGGGGAGCTGTTTTTT. Translated: CASSVAAGLEASGGELFF. Full variable domain (rest looked up from reference TRBV9 and TRBJ2-2): DSGVTQTPKHLITATGQRVTLRCSPRSGDLSVYWYQQSLDQGLQFLIQYYNGEERAKGNILERFSAQQFPDLHSELNLSSLELGDSALYFCASSVAAGLEASGGELFFGEGSRLTVL.

The rearrangement joins TRBV29-1 to TRBJ2-3; no reliable D call. The V gene lost 4 bases and the J gene lost 0 bases, with 11 bases spanning the gap. The CDR3 runs to 14 residues. The germline CDR1 and CDR2 sequences are SQVTM and ANQGSEA. The CDR3 coding sequence is TGCAGCGTTGCTCTTCAGTCTAGCACAGATACGCAGTATTTT. Translated: CSVALQSSTDTQYF.

This clone has just a few counts. The rearrangement uses TRBV15 and TRBJ1-4, with 8 bases fitting TRBD1. V lost 3 bases, J lost 5 bases, and 5 bases stayed unmatched. The length of the CDR3 is 15 residues. CDR1 is LNHNV, CDR2 YYDKDF, per germline (reference sequence). CDR3 in DNA: TGTGCCACCAGCAGCAACAGGGGGTTGAATGAAAAACTGTTTTTT. It encodes CATSSNRGLNEKLFF.

This chain links TRBV11-2 with TRBJ2-7; 11 bases map to TRBD1. CDR1 is SGHAT, CDR2 FQNNGV, per germline. After removal of 5 bases from V and 9 bases from J, the junction contained 18 bases not matched to a gene. This CDR3 has 17 residues. DNA for the CDR3: TGTGCCAGCAGCGGGACCAGCGGTGGGACAGGGGGGGCCGGGCAGTACTTC. Translated, it gives CASSGTSGGTGGAGQYF.

The genes are TRBV9 and TRBJ2-5; D perhaps matches TRBD2 (5 bases). This CDR3 has 15 residues. Germline V gene sequence: CDR1 SGDLS, CDR2 YYNGEE. V was shortened by 3 bases and J by 8 bases, with 20 bases between the two germline ends. The CDR3 DNA follows: TGTGCCAGCAGCGCCAGTCGGGCCGGGGATGGTACCCAGTACTTC. It is translated as CASSASRAGDGTQYF.

This clone showed up many times. The chain couples TRBV2 to TRBJ2-3; 8 bases line up with TRBD2. The germline V gene has CDR1 SNHLY and CDR2 FYNNEI. V shed 2 bases, J shed 1 base, and the junction held 2 bases outside the gene matches. The CDR3 length is 15 residues. CDR3 in DNA: TGTGCCAGCAGTGAAAGGCGGGGGGGCACAGATACGCAGTATTTT. Translating it yields CASSERRGGTDTQYF.